Listed here is a single T cell receptor beta chain. Germline V lookup: CDR1 SGHAT, CDR2 FQNNGV. Trimming left V 1 base short and J 2 bases short, with 12 bases between. The CDR3 contains 15 residues. The sample belongs to a study of cytomegalovirus exposure and HLA in healthy donors. Both 60 Vbeta primers and 13 Jbeta primers went into the PCR. The assay was immunoSEQ multiplex PCR, and TCRdb's table has in-frame clones only and misses some. The table has around 130,000 clones, over 60% seen once; the top ten hold about 5.8%. This chain connects TRBV11-2 to TRBJ2-7; tentatively, D is TRBD1 (6 bases). This TCR was sampled from a man aged 18 to 35 in good health and CMV-seropositive. Sequenced material: PBMCs. This CDR3 is CASSLVWGPTYEQYF. The DNA for the CDR3 is TGTGCCAGCAGCTTAGTATGGGGGCCCACCTACGAGCAGTACTTC.